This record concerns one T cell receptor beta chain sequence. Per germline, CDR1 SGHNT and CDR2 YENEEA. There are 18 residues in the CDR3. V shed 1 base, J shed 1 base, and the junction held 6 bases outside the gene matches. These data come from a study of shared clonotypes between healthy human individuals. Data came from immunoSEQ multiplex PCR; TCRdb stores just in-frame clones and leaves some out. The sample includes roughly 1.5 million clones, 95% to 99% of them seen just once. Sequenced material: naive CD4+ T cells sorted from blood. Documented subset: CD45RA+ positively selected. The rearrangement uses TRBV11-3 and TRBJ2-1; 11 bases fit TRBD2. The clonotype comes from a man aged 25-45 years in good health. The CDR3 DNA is TGTGCCAGCAGCTTAGGAATAGCGGGAGGGCCGTCCTACAATGAGCAGTTCTTC. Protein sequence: CASSLGIAGGPSYNEQFF.